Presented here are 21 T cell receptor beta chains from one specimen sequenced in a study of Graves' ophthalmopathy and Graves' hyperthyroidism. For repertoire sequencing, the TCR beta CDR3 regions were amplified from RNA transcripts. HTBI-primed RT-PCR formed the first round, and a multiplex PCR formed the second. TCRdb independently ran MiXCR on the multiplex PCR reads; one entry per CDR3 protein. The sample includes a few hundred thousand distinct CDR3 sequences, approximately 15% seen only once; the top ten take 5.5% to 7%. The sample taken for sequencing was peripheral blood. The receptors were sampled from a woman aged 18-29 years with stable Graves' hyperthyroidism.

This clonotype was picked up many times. CDR3 sequence: CASSLTRTGGNTEAFF. The CDR3 DNA reads TGTGCCAGCAGCTTAACCCGGACAGGGGGGAACACTGAAGCTTTCTTT. This chain joins TRBV7-8 and TRBJ1-1; TRBD1 agrees at 10 bases. Germline CDR1 and CDR2: SGHVS and FQNEAQ. V gave up 2 bases and J gave up 1 base; unmatched junction bases: 4. The CDR3 sequence is 16 residues long.

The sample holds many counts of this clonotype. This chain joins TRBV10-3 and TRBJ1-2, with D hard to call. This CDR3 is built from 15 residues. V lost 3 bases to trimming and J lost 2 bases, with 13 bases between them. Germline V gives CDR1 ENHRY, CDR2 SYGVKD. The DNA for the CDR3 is TGTGCCATCAGTGAACCCCGGACGGGGAACTATGGCTACACCTTC. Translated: CAISEPRTGNYGYTF.

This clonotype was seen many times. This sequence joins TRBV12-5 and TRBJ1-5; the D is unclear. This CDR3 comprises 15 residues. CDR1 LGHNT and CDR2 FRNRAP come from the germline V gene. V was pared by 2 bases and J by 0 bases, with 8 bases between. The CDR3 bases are TGTGCTAGTGGTTTGAGCATCCATAGCAATCAGCCCCAGCATTTT. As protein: CASGLSIHSNQPQHF. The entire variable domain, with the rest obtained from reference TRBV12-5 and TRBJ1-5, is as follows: DARVTQTPRHKVTEMGQEVTMRCQPILGHNTVFWYRQTMMQGLELLAYFRNRAPLDDSGMPKDRFSAEMPDATLATLKIQPSEPRDSAVYFCASGLSIHSNQPQHFGDGTRLSIL.

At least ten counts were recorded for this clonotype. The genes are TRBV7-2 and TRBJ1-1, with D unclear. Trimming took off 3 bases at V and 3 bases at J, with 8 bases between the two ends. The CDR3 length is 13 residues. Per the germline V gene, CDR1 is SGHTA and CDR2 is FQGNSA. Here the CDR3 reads CASSFGSHTEAFF. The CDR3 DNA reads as TGTGCCAGCAGCTTTGGCAGCCACACTGAAGCTTTCTTT.

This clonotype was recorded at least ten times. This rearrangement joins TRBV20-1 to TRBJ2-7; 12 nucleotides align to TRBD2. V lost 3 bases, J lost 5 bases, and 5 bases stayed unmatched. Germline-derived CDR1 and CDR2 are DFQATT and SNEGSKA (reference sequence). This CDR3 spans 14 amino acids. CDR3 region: CSARRTSGVNEQYF. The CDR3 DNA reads TGCAGTGCTAGGAGGACTAGCGGGGTCAACGAGCAGTACTTC.

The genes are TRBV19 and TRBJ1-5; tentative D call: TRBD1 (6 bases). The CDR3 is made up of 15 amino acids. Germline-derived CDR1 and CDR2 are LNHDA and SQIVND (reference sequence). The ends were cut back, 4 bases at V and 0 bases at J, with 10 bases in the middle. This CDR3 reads CASSTGTSSNQPQHF. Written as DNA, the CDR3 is TGTGCCAGTAGTACCGGGACATCTAGCAATCAGCCCCAGCATTTT. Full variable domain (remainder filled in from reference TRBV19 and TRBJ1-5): DGGITQSPKYLFRKEGQNVTLSCEQNLNHDAMYWYRQDPGQGLRLIYYSQIVNDFQKGDIAEGYSVSREKKESFPLTVTSAQKNPTAFYLCASSTGTSSNQPQHFGDGTRLSIL.

This CDR3 reads CASSTRTSGGPRVNIQYF. The CDR3, as DNA: TGTGCCAGCAGTACCCGGACTAGCGGGGGGCCGAGGGTAAACATTCAGTACTTC. V and J are TRBV6-2 or TRBV6-3 and TRBJ2-4, with 14 bases identical to TRBD2. This CDR3 region has 18 residues. J was trimmed by 6 bases and V by 5 bases; bases with no gene match: 12. CDR1 is MNHEY and CDR2 is SVGEGT in the germline V gene.

The CDR3 sequence is CASTSGSRSDAYEQYF. In nucleotides, the CDR3 is TGTGCCAGCACGAGTGGGTCGAGGAGCGACGCCTACGAGCAGTACTTC. This chain connects TRBV6-2 or TRBV6-3 to TRBJ2-7; D is unclear. The CDR3 has 16 amino acids. Trimming left V 7 bases short and J 2 bases short, with 21 bases between. Per the germline V gene, CDR1 is MNHEY and CDR2 is SVGEGT.

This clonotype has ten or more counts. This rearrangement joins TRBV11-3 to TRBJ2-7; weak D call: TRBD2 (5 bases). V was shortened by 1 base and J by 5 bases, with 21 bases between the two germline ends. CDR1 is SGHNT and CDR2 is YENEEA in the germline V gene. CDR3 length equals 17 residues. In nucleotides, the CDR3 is TGTGCCAGCAGCTTAGTTGCGATGAGCTTCGCTAGCCACGAGCAGTACTTC. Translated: CASSLVAMSFASHEQYF.

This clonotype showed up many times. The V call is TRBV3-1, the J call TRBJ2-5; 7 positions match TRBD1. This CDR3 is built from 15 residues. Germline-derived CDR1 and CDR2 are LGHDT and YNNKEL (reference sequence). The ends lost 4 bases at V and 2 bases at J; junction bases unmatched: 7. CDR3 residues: CASSPRGDRQETQYF. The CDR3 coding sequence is TGTGCCAGCAGCCCCAGAGGGGACAGACAAGAGACCCAGTACTTC.

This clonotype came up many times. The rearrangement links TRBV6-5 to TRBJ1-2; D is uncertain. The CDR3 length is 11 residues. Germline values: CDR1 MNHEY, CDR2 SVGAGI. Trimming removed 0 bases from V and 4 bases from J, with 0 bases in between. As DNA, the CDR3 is TGTGCCAGCAGTTACTCCTATGGCTACACCTTC. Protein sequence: CASSYSYGYTF.

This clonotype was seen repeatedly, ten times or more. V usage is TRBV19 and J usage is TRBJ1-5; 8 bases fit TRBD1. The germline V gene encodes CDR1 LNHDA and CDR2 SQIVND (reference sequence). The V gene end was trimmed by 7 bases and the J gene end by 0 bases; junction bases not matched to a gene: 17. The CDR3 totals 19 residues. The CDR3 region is CASTPGTRGPEYSNQPQHF. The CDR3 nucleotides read TGTGCCAGTACTCCCGGGACCAGGGGGCCAGAGTATAGCAATCAGCCCCAGCATTTT.

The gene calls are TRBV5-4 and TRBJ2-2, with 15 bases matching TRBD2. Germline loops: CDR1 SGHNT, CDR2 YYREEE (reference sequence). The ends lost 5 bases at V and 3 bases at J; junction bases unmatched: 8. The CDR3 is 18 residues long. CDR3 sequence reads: CASSFGLAGGTYTGELFF. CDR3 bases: TGTGCCAGCAGTTTCGGACTAGCGGGGGGGACCTACACCGGGGAGCTGTTTTTT.

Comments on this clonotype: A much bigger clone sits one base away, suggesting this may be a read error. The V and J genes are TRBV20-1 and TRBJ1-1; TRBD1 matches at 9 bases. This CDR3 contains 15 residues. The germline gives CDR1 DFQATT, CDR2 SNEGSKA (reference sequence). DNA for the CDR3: TGCAGTGCACGTATACAGGGGGCCAGGGACACTGAAGCTTGCTTT. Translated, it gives CSARIQGARDTEACF.

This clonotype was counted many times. DNA of the CDR3: TGTGCCAGCACCCTCTCTGAGACGGGGGACTACGAGCAGTACTTC. Protein product: CASTLSETGDYEQYF. The chain couples TRBV7-2 to TRBJ2-7; perhaps TRBD2 as D (6 bases). Looked up from germline, CDR1 is SGHTA and CDR2 is FQGNSA. Trimming took 7 bases from V and 3 from J, leaving 19 bases between them. This CDR3 spans 15 amino acids.

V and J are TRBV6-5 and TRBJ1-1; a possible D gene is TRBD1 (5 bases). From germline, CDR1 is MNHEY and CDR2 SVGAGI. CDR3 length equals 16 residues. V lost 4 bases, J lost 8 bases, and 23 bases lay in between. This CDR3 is CASSSNIDGGNLEAFF. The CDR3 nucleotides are TGTGCCAGCAGTTCCAACATTGACGGGGGGAATCTCGAAGCTTTCTTT.

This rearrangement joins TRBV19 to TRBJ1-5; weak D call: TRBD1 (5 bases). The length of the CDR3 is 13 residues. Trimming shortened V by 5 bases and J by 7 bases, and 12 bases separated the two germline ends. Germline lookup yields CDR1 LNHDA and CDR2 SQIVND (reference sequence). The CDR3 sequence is CASSPGLGQPQHF. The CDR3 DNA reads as TGTGCCAGTAGTCCGGGACTAGGACAGCCCCAGCATTTT.

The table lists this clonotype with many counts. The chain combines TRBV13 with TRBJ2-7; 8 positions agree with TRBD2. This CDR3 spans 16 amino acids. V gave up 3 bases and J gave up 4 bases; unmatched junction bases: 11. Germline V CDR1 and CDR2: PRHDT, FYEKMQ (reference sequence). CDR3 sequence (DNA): TGTGCCAGCAGCTTTCCCGGGGGGACTAGTACGTACGAGCAGTACTTC. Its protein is CASSFPGGTSTYEQYF.

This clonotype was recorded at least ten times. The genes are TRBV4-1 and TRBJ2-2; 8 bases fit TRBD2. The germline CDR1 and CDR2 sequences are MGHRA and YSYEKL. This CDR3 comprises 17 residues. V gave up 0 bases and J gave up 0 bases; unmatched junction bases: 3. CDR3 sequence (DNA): TGCGCCAGCAGCCAAGACCCAGCGGGGGCGAACACCGGGGAGCTGTTTTTT. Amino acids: CASSQDPAGANTGELFF.

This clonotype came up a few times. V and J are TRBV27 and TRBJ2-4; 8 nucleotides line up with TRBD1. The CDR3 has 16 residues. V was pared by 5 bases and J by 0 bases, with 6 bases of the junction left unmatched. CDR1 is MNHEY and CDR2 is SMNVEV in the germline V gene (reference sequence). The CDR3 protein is CASSPGQGLAKNIQYF. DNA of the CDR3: TGTGCCAGCAGTCCTGGACAGGGATTAGCCAAAAACATTCAGTACTTC.

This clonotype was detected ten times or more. The CDR3 DNA reads TGTGCCAGCAGCCGCATTACTGAAGCTTTCTTT. Its protein is CASSRITEAFF. This sequence joins TRBV7-9 and TRBJ1-1, with D unresolved. Germline CDR1 is SEHNR and CDR2 is FQNEAQ (reference sequence). V was trimmed by 5 bases and J by 5 bases, leaving 6 bases between them. The CDR3 totals 11 residues.